The sequence of this TCR beta chain was determined in a study of blood T cell repertoires in COVID-19. This clone was counted a single time. Germline CDR1 is SGHDN and CDR2 is FVKESK. V lost 1 base and J lost 1, with 13 bases in between. CDR3 length: 16 amino acids. The cohort comprised adults aged roughly 18 to 95 years residing in about two dozen US areas. Assay used: immunoSEQ multiplex PCR; TCRdb lists only in-frame clones, some missing. The sample carries some 460,000 clones, approximately 90% recorded once. The sequencing input was PBMCs or T cells enriched from blood (not recorded which). The chain carries TRBV14 and TRBJ1-1, with D perhaps matching TRBD1 (6 bases). This receptor was obtained from a woman aged 18-30 years with acute COVID-19. CDR3 sequence (DNA): TGTGCCAGCAGCCAAGGATCTGGGACACAGAACACTGAAGCTTTCTTT. It yields the protein CASSQGSGTQNTEAFF.